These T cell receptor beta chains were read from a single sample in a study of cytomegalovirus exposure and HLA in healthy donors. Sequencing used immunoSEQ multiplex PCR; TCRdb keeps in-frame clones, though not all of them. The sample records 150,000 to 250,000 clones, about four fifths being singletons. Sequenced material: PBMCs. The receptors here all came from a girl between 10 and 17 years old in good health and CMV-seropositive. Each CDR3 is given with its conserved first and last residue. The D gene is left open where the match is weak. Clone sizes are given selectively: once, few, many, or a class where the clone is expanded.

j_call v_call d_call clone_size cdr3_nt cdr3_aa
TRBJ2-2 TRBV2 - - TGTGCCACCGGGAACAGGGCGAACACCGGGGAGCTGTTTTTT CATGNRANTGELFF
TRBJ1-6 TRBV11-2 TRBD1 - TGTGCCAGCAGCTTAGGGGACAGGGAGAATTCACCCCTCCACTTT CASSLGDRENSPLHF
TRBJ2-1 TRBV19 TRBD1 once TGTGCCAGTAGTATAGAGACAGGGCTCTACAATGAGCAGTTCTTC CASSIETGLYNEQFF
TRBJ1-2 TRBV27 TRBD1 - TGTGCCAGCAGTTTGCGAGACAGGGGGCAGGATGGCTACACCTTC CASSLRDRGQDGYTF
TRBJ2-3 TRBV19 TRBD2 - TGTGCCAGTAGTAAAGCGGGGGCCATCACAGATACGCAGTATTTT CASSKAGAITDTQYF
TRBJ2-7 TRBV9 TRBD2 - TGTGCCAGCAGCTCGGGACTAGCGGACTCCTACGAGCAGTACTTC CASSSGLADSYEQYF
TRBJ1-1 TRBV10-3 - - TGTGCCATCACCCAGGGGAGTGGAACTGAAGCTTTCTTT CAITQGSGTEAFF
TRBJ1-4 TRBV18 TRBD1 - TGTGCCAGCTCACCCGGACAGGGGGTTGAAAAACTGTTTTTT CASSPGQGVEKLFF
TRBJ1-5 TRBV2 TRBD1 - TGTGCCAGCAGGGCCGGACAGGGGGCCACTCAGCCCCAGCATTTT CASRAGQGATQPQHF
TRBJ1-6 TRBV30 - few TGTGCCTGGAGTGGGGTGGGGAGTGAGAGCTCCTATAATTCACCCCTCCACTTT CAWSGVGSESSYNSPLHF
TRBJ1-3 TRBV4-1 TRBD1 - TGCGCCAGCAGCCTCGTCGCAGGGGGCGGAAACACCATATATTTT CASSLVAGGGNTIYF
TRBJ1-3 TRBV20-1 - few TGCGGGCAGATCTCTGGAAACACCATATATTTT CGQISGNTIYF
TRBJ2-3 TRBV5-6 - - TGTGCCAGCAGCCGCTGGACAGAAGCAGATACGCAGTATTTT CASSRWTEADTQYF
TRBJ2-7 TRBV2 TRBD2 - TGTGCCAGTACTAGCGGGGGCTCCTACGAGCAGTACTTC CASTSGGSYEQYF
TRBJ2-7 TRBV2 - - TGTGCCAGCAGTGTGGAGAGAAGCTACGAGCAGTACTTC CASSVERSYEQYF
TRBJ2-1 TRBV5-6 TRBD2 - TGTGCCAGCAGCCCGGGACTAGCGGGGGAGAGCTCCTACAATGAGCAGTTCTTC CASSPGLAGESSYNEQFF
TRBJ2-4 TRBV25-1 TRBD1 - TGTGCCAGCAGTGACCCGAATCCGGGACAGAAAAACATTCAGTACTTC CASSDPNPGQKNIQYF
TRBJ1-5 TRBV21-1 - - TGTGCCAGCAGCAAAGATGACAGGGAAGTGGGGATGTGGGATCAGCCCCAGCATTTT CASSKDDREVGMWDQPQHF
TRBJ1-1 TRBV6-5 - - TGTGCCAGCAGTTATTCGCCCCCAGTTTCCACTGAAGCTTTCTTT CASSYSPPVSTEAFF
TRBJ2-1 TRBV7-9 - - TGTGCCAGCAGCTTTGAGGTCTATGAGCAGTTCTTC CASSFEVYEQFF
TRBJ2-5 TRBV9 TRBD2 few TGTGCCAGCAGCGACCCCTCGGGGGGGGAGACCCAGTACTTC CASSDPSGGETQYF
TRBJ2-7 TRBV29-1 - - TGCAGCGTTGAAGATGGTCGGCGGAACCCCTACGAGCAGTACTTC CSVEDGRRNPYEQYF
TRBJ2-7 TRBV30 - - TGTGCCTGGAGTTCCGAGACAGGAGGCTCCTACGAGCAGTACTTC CAWSSETGGSYEQYF
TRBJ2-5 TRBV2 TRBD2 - TGTGCCAGCGGGGGGGTTAGTCAAGAGACCCAGTACTTC CASGGVSQETQYF
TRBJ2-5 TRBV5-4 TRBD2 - TGTGCCAGCAGCTTGGATCTAGCGGGGGGCTATCAAGAGACCCAGTACTTC CASSLDLAGGYQETQYF
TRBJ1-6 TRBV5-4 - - TGTGCCAGCAGCTTGGTGAGGGGGACGGGAAGCTCCTATAATTCACCCCTCCACTTT CASSLVRGTGSSYNSPLHF
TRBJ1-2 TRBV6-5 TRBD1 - TGTGCCAGCAGTTACTCGATTGGATTGACAGGGAGTGGCTACACCTTC CASSYSIGLTGSGYTF
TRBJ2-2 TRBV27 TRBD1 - TGTGCCAGCAGTCCCTCGGGACAGGGGGCCGTCACCGGGGAGCTGTTTTTT CASSPSGQGAVTGELFF
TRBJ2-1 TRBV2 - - TGTGCCAGCAGCCCTAGGAGGAATGAGCAGTTCTTC CASSPRRNEQFF
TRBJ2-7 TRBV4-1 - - TGCGCCAGCAGCCAACATACCACAGGACCCTACTACGAGCAGTACTTC CASSQHTTGPYYEQYF
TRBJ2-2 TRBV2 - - TGTGCCAGCGAAGGAGGAGGGGGGGAGGCCGGGGAGCTGTTTTTT CASEGGGGEAGELFF
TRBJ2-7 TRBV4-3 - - TGCGCCAGCAGCCAAGATTTTGGGCGGGTTCCTTCCTACGAGCAGTACTTC CASSQDFGRVPSYEQYF
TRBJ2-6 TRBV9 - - TGTGCCAGCAGCGGAGCAGGGGCCCCTGGGGCCAACGTCCTGACTTTC CASSGAGAPGANVLTF
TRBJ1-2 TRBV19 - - TGTGCCAGTAGTTCGCCATACGTGGTGGAGGACTATGGCTACACCTTC CASSSPYVVEDYGYTF
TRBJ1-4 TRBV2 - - TGTGCCAGCAGTGAATCGGTCAGGGGCAGAAGAGAAAAACTGTTTTTT CASSESVRGRREKLFF
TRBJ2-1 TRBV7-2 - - TGTGCCAGCACCGACAGAGAAAGCTCCTACAATGAGCAGTTCTTC CASTDRESSYNEQFF
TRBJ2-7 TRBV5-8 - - TGTGCCAGCACCCTAAAGTACGAGCAGTACTTC CASTLKYEQYF
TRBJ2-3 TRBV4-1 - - TGCGCCAGCAGCCATCGGCCAGAGTCGTCAGGGGTGCGCACAGATACGCAGTATTTT CASSHRPESSGVRTDTQYF
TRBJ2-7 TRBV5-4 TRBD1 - TGTGCCAGCAGCTTGGGGGACAGGGCCTACGAGCAGTACTTC CASSLGDRAYEQYF
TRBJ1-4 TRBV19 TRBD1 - TGTGCCAGTAGTACCCAGGGGGCTGCTAATGAAAAACTGTTTTTT CASSTQGAANEKLFF
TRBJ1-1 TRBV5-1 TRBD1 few TGCGCCAGCATTCTTCTGACAGGGGGTACCACTGAAGCTTTCTTT CASILLTGGTTEAFF
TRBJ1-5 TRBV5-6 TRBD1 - TGTGCCAGCAGCTCGACAGGGTTCAGCAATCAGCCCCAGCATTTT CASSSTGFSNQPQHF
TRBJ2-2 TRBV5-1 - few TGCGCCAGCAGCTTGGTGGCGGGAACCGGGGAGCTGTTTTTT CASSLVAGTGELFF
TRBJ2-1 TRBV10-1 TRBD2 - TGCGCCAGCAGTGTACAGCGGGGGGGCAATGAGCAGTTCTTC CASSVQRGGNEQFF
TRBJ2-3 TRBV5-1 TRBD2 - TGCGCCAGCAGCTATGGACTAGCAGAACCTGAAGATACGCAGTATTTT CASSYGLAEPEDTQYF
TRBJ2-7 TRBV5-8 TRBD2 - TGTGCCAGCAGCTTGCGCCTAGCGGGGGGGAACTACGAGCAGTACTTC CASSLRLAGGNYEQYF
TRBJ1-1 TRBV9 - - TGTGCCAGCAGCGTACTCTCCCCGAGGTCTAGAGGTACTGAAGCTTTCTTT CASSVLSPRSRGTEAFF
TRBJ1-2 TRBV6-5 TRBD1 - TGTGCCAGCAGTTACTCGAGCACAGGGGGTAACTATGGCTACACCTTC CASSYSSTGGNYGYTF
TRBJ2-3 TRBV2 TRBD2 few TGTGCCAGCAGGGGACTAGGGGGGGATACGCAGTATTTT CASRGLGGDTQYF
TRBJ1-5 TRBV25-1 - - TGTGCCAGCAGCGAAACAGGGAACAATCAGCCCCAGCATTTT CASSETGNNQPQHF
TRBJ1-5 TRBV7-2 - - TGTGCCAGCAGCTCCGGACAGATCCGGGGGCCCCAGCATTTT CASSSGQIRGPQHF
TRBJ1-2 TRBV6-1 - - TGTGCCAGCATTCGAGACGGGAACTATGGCTACACCTTC CASIRDGNYGYTF
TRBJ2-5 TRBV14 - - TGTGCCAGCAGCCAAGATACAGCCCAAGAGACCCAGTACTTC CASSQDTAQETQYF
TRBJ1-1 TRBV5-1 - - TGCGCCAGCAGCTTGGTTCAGGCGAACACTGAAGCTTTCTTT CASSLVQANTEAFF
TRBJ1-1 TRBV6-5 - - TGTGCCAGCAACTCACACACTGAAGCTTTCTTT CASNSHTEAFF
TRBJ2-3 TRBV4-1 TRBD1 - TGCGCCAGCAGCAGACAGGGGGCTTCAGATACGCAGTATTTT CASSRQGASDTQYF
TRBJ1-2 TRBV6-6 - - TGTGCCAGCAGTCCGTCGACAGGAAGCAACTATGGCTACACCTTC CASSPSTGSNYGYTF
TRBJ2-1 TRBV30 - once TGTGCCTGGAGTGTACACAGTTACAATGAGCAGTTCTTC CAWSVHSYNEQFF